This T cell receptor (beta chain) was documented in a study of glioma-infiltrating T cells after dendritic cell vaccination. At the level of the study: Between about 2003 and 2012, patients got autologous tumor lysate-pulsed dendritic cell vaccines.

Sample time point: after dendritic cell vaccination, including at tumor progression/relapse. Selection required adequate fresh-frozen tumor tissue plus more than two years' survival data. Here immunoSEQ multiplex PCR was the method, and the copy in TCRdb shows in-frame clones only, minus some. The table shows tens of thousands of clones, with around 83% occurring only once. The length of the CDR3 is 12 residues. V shed 2 bases and J shed 5 bases, with 3 bases lying between them. Germline lookup yields CDR1 SGHVS and CDR2 FNYEAQ. The genes are TRBV7-6 and TRBJ1-4; D not resolved. The material sequenced was blood, taken after dendritic cell vaccination. The source is a human donor with glioblastoma. CDR3 region: CASSLPNEKLFF. CDR3 nucleotides: TGTGCCAGCAGCTTACCAAATGAAAAACTGTTTTTT.